This T cell receptor beta chain was profiled in a study of blood T cell repertoires in COVID-19. At the level of the study: COVID-19 samples, acute and convalescent, were from the United States, Italy and Spain. T cells, B-cell-depleted T cells, or PBMCs supplied cDNA or gDNA.

Germline values: CDR1 SNHLY, CDR2 FYNNEI. The CDR3 extends over 16 amino acids. The J segment lost 6 bases and the V segment lost 6 bases, leaving 11 bases of the junction unmatched. In the authors' workflow: Counts of nucleated cells, estimated from reference gene primer amplification, were obtained. Method: immunoSEQ multiplex PCR; TCRdb's copy keeps in-frame clones and lacks some. D and trimming come from the DNA, and the V and J calls and clone size come from that table. The sample contains about 160,000 clones, about three quarters of which appear only once. The sequence was collected from a man between 65 and 80 years old with acute or convalescent COVID-19. The rearrangement joins TRBV2 to TRBJ2-2, with 9 bases matching TRBD1. Sequencing was done on a sample of peripheral blood. CDR3 loop: CASRGARQGVAGELFF. As DNA, the CDR3 is TGTGCCAGCAGGGGCGCAAGACAGGGGGTAGCCGGGGAGCTGTTTTTT.